A selection of T cell receptor beta chains follows, all from one sample in a study of CD8 T cells in Susac syndrome. A single record per CDR3 protein comes from TCRdb applying MiXCR to the immunoSEQ multiplex PCR reads. This sample has fewer than 90,000 distinct CDR3 sequences; 85% to 95% occur once, and the top ten carry more than 0.4%. The specimen sequenced was CD8+ T cells from PBMCs. These receptors all come from a human donor with Susac syndrome. CDR3s include the opening cysteine and the closing phenylalanine or tryptophan. Fields, in order: CDR3 protein, CDR3 DNA, clone size, D gene, V gene, J gene. D genes are given only for firm matches. The listing skips clone size in some rows; elsewhere it reads once, few, many or a size class.

CDR3 protein: CASSYLTGRRDNEQFF; CDR3 DNA: TGTGCCAGCAGTTATTTAACCGGGAGAAGAGACAATGAGCAGTTCTTC; clone size: NA; D gene: NA; V gene: TRBV6-5; J gene: TRBJ2-1
CDR3 protein: CASSWGQGDYGYTF; CDR3 DNA: TGTGCCAGCAGCTGGGGACAGGGAGACTATGGCTACACCTTC; clone size: NA; D gene: TRBD1; V gene: TRBV7-2; J gene: TRBJ1-2
CDR3 protein: CASSPLPEGPGLF; CDR3 DNA: TGTGCCAGCTCACCACTTCCCGAGGGACCCGGCTTGTTC; clone size: once; D gene: NA; V gene: TRBV18; J gene: TRBJ1-2
CDR3 protein: CASSSRGLETQYF; CDR3 DNA: TGTGCCAGCAGCTCTCGTGGCTTGGAGACCCAGTACTTC; clone size: NA; D gene: NA; V gene: TRBV5-6; J gene: TRBJ2-5
CDR3 protein: CASSLVPVEANTGELFF; CDR3 DNA: TGCGCCAGCAGCTTGGTTCCTGTGGAAGCGAACACCGGGGAGCTGTTTTTT; clone size: NA; D gene: NA; V gene: TRBV5-1; J gene: TRBJ2-2
CDR3 protein: CASSTTGRETQYF; CDR3 DNA: TGTGCCAGCAGTACCACCGGGCGGGAGACGCAGTATTTT; clone size: NA; D gene: TRBD2; V gene: TRBV28; J gene: TRBJ2-3
CDR3 protein: CASSQGDVGPAVWQYF; CDR3 DNA: TGTGCCAGCAGCCAGGGCGATGTCGGGCCGGCGGTATGGCAGTACTTC; clone size: NA; D gene: NA; V gene: TRBV4-2; J gene: TRBJ2-7
CDR3 protein: CASGAGLTGYGYTF; CDR3 DNA: TGTGCTAGTGGTGCCGGACTTACAGGATATGGCTACACCTTC; clone size: NA; D gene: NA; V gene: TRBV12-5; J gene: TRBJ1-2
CDR3 protein: CASILIGDGYTF; CDR3 DNA: TGTGCCAGCATCTTAATAGGGGATGGCTACACCTTC; clone size: NA; D gene: NA; V gene: TRBV7-9; J gene: TRBJ1-2
CDR3 protein: CSARMFGQNTEAFF; CDR3 DNA: TGCAGTGCTAGAATGTTCGGGCAGAACACTGAAGCTTTCTTT; clone size: NA; D gene: NA; V gene: TRBV20-1; J gene: TRBJ1-1
CDR3 protein: CASSQDGLSNYGYTF; CDR3 DNA: TGTGCCAGCAGCCAAGATGGGCTATCGAACTATGGCTACACCTTC; clone size: NA; D gene: NA; V gene: TRBV3-1; J gene: TRBJ1-2
CDR3 protein: CASSPGPTEAFF; CDR3 DNA: TGTGCCAGCTCACCGGGGCCCACTGAAGCTTTCTTT; clone size: once; D gene: NA; V gene: TRBV18; J gene: TRBJ1-1
CDR3 protein: CASNPRGDTDTQYF; CDR3 DNA: TGTGCCAGCAATCCCCGGGGGGACACAGATACGCAGTATTTT; clone size: NA; D gene: TRBD2; V gene: TRBV5-6; J gene: TRBJ2-3
CDR3 protein: CASSGDRGRPGANVLTF; CDR3 DNA: TGTGCCAGCAGTGGGGACAGAGGACGACCTGGGGCCAACGTCCTGACTTTC; clone size: NA; D gene: TRBD1; V gene: TRBV6-2/TRBV6-3; J gene: TRBJ2-6
CDR3 protein: CASRRVLSGANVLTF; CDR3 DNA: TGTGCCAGCAGAAGGGTCTTATCTGGGGCCAACGTCCTGACTTTC; clone size: NA; D gene: NA; V gene: TRBV6-6; J gene: TRBJ2-6
CDR3 protein: CASSQGGEGFF; CDR3 DNA: TGTGCCAGCAGCCAAGGAGGAGAGGGGTTCTTC; clone size: NA; D gene: NA; V gene: TRBV14; J gene: TRBJ2-1
CDR3 protein: CASSPLGYGESTDTQYF; CDR3 DNA: TGTGCCAGCAGCCCCCTGGGATACGGGGAGAGCACAGATACGCAGTATTTT; clone size: NA; D gene: NA; V gene: TRBV7-3; J gene: TRBJ2-3
CDR3 protein: CAWSPGGLGNTIYF; CDR3 DNA: TGTGCCTGGAGTCCCGGAGGGCTTGGAAACACCATATATTTT; clone size: NA; D gene: NA; V gene: TRBV30; J gene: TRBJ1-3
CDR3 protein: CASSLGAGGLTDTQYF; CDR3 DNA: TGTGCCAGCAGCCTTGGGGCGGGAGGGCTCACAGATACGCAGTATTTT; clone size: NA; D gene: TRBD2; V gene: TRBV6-1; J gene: TRBJ2-3
CDR3 protein: CASSRGLAGSSYNEQFF; CDR3 DNA: TGTGCCAGCAGCCGAGGACTAGCGGGAAGCTCCTACAATGAGCAGTTCTTC; clone size: NA; D gene: TRBD2; V gene: TRBV9; J gene: TRBJ2-1
CDR3 protein: CASSVSRWGYTNYGYTF; CDR3 DNA: TGTGCCAGCAGCGTTTCCCGGTGGGGATACACTAACTATGGCTACACCTTC; clone size: once; D gene: NA; V gene: TRBV9; J gene: TRBJ1-2
CDR3 protein: CATSRFRSYEQYF; CDR3 DNA: TGTGCCACCAGCAGATTCCGCTCCTACGAGCAGTACTTC; clone size: NA; D gene: NA; V gene: TRBV15; J gene: TRBJ2-7
CDR3 protein: CAIRSIQGNNEQFF; CDR3 DNA: TGTGCCATCAGGTCCATACAGGGGAACAATGAGCAGTTCTTC; clone size: NA; D gene: TRBD1; V gene: TRBV10-3; J gene: TRBJ2-1
CDR3 protein: CSAREPRDRALYEQYF; CDR3 DNA: TGCAGTGCTAGAGAGCCCCGGGACAGGGCATTATACGAGCAGTACTTC; clone size: NA; D gene: TRBD1; V gene: TRBV20-1; J gene: TRBJ2-7
CDR3 protein: CASSYYPGPNTEAFF; CDR3 DNA: TGTGCCAGCAGTTACTATCCAGGCCCGAACACTGAAGCTTTCTTT; clone size: NA; D gene: NA; V gene: TRBV6-6; J gene: TRBJ1-1
CDR3 protein: CASSVEWRPSYGYTF; CDR3 DNA: TGTGCCAGCAGCGTAGAGTGGAGACCCTCCTATGGCTACACCTTC; clone size: NA; D gene: NA; V gene: TRBV9; J gene: TRBJ1-2